This is a list of T cell receptor beta chains from one sample in a study of vaccination and CD4 T cells after COVID-19. Antigens for these TCRs are unknown. TCRdb reprocessed the PCR reads via MiXCR and lists one record per CDR3 protein. The sample carries more than 10,000 distinct CDR3 sequences, about 50% recorded once. The source material was CD4+ T cells from blood, cultured in vitro. Every receptor here comes from a human donor who had recovered from COVID-19. CDR3s include the opening cysteine and the closing phenylalanine or tryptophan. D genes are given only for firm matches. The size entry is marked missing in some rows and otherwise reads once, few, many or a size class.

V gene	D gene	clone size	J gene	CDR3 DNA	CDR3 protein
TRBV15	NA	few	TRBJ1-5	TGTGCCACCAGCAGAGATCGGCAACGCAATCAGCCCCAGCATTTT	CATSRDRQRNQPQHF
TRBV19	TRBD1	NA	TRBJ1-2	TGTGCCAGTAGTAAGGAGCGCACAGGGGACTATGGCTACACCTTC	CASSKERTGDYGYTF
TRBV20-1	TRBD1	NA	TRBJ2-1	TGCAGTGCTAGAGATGGTACCGGGACAGGCGACAATGAGCAGTTCTTC	CSARDGTGTGDNEQFF
TRBV27	NA	NA	TRBJ1-6	TGTGCCAGCACCCAGGAAAGCTCCTATAATTCACCCCTCCACTTT	CASTQESSYNSPLHF
TRBV7-2	TRBD2	once	TRBJ2-2	TGTGCCAGCAGCTTGAGGCGGGGGAGCCGGGAGCTGTTTTTT	CASSLRRGSRELFF
TRBV29-1	NA	NA	TRBJ1-2	TGCAGCGTTGGAGGGGGGGCAGATGGCTACACCTTC	CSVGGGADGYTF
TRBV30	NA	NA	TRBJ1-5	TGTGCCTGGAGTGCGGGGGATCAGCCCCAGCATTTT	CAWSAGDQPQHF
TRBV20-1	TRBD1	few	TRBJ1-2	TGCAGTGCTAGAGATTGGGACAGGGGGCGAAGCTACACCTTC	CSARDWDRGRSYTF
TRBV7-3	TRBD2	once	TRBJ2-7	TGTGCCAGCAGCCCATACCCGGGGGGGACTAGCGGGAAATACGAGCAGTACTTC	CASSPYPGGTSGKYEQYF
TRBV24-1	NA	NA	TRBJ2-1	TGTGCCACCAGTGACCCCGGGGCAGAAGGGTACAATGAGCAGTTCTTC	CATSDPGAEGYNEQFF
TRBV2	TRBD2	few	TRBJ2-7	TGTGCCAGCACCACCCTAGCGGGAGGAGAGCAGTACTTC	CASTTLAGGEQYF
TRBV20-1	NA	NA	TRBJ2-7	TGCAGTGCTAGAGAGCCCCCAGGCTTAACACAGAGCTCCTACGAGCAGTACTTC	CSAREPPGLTQSSYEQYF
TRBV6-2/TRBV6-3	NA	few	TRBJ1-5	TGTGCCAGCAGTTACTCGGGATACCGCAATCAGCCCCAGCATTTT	CASSYSGYRNQPQHF
TRBV2	TRBD1	few	TRBJ2-7	TGTGCCAGCAGTGGACAGGGGGCTTCCTACGAGCAGTACTTC	CASSGQGASYEQYF
TRBV7-7	TRBD2	medium-sized	TRBJ2-5	TGTGCTAGCAGCTTATCACTGGGGGCGGGAGGTGAGACCCAGTACTTC	CASSLSLGAGGETQYF
TRBV12-3/TRBV12-4	NA	NA	TRBJ2-2	TGTGCCAGCAATATCATACAGGGAAACACCGGGGAGCTGTTTTTT	CASNIIQGNTGELFF
TRBV20-1	TRBD1	NA	TRBJ2-1	TGCAGTGCCCACAGGGGGCCCGCCAATGAGCAGTTCTTC	CSAHRGPANEQFF
TRBV14	NA	NA	TRBJ2-3	TGTGCCAGCAGCCTAGGCCAGACTCCCACAGATACGCAGTATTTT	CASSLGQTPTDTQYF
TRBV5-1	TRBD1	NA	TRBJ2-6	TGCGCCAGCACAGCAAGGACAGGGGAGAGCTCTGGGGCCAACGTCCTGACTTTC	CASTARTGESSGANVLTF
TRBV18	TRBD1	NA	TRBJ2-3	TGTGCCAGCTCGGTGGGACAGCCCAGCACAGATACGCAGTATTTT	CASSVGQPSTDTQYF
TRBV7-4	TRBD1	NA	TRBJ1-2	TGTGCCAGCAGCGTAGCTCTGGGACAGTCCTATGGCTACACCTTC	CASSVALGQSYGYTF
TRBV19	NA	NA	TRBJ1-5	TGTGCCAGTAGTATAGGAGGGAATAGCAATCAGCCCCAGCATTTT	CASSIGGNSNQPQHF
TRBV6-5	TRBD1	NA	TRBJ1-3	TGTGCCAGCAGTTACTTCTCGGGACAGGGCTCTGGAAACACCATATATTTT	CASSYFSGQGSGNTIYF
TRBV6-1	NA	few	TRBJ2-7	TGTGCCAGCAAACAGGGTAGCAGGGAAACCTACGAGCAGTACTTC	CASKQGSRETYEQYF
TRBV6-4	NA	NA	TRBJ2-5	TGTGCCAGCAGTGTTATTACGGGAGAGACCCAGTACTTC	CASSVITGETQYF
TRBV10-1	TRBD2	NA	TRBJ2-7	TGCGCCAATCCAGATTCCCAGCGGGGTTCCTACGAGCAGTACTTC	CANPDSQRGSYEQYF
TRBV20-1	NA	few	TRBJ2-3	TGCAGTGCGGAGAATGGAATGGCGGATACGCAGTATTTT	CSAENGMADTQYF
TRBV2	TRBD1	NA	TRBJ2-5	TGTGCCAGCAGGTACAGGGGCGGCGAGACCCAGTACTTC	CASRYRGGETQYF
TRBV5-6	NA	NA	TRBJ1-1	TGTGCCAGCAGCTTGGTTTTGAAGAGGGGGGGACGGCCGGACGAAGCTTTCTTT	CASSLVLKRGGRPDEAFF
TRBV6-5	TRBD1	NA	TRBJ1-6	TGTGCCAGCAGTTACTCCCAGGACAGGACTAATAAGCGTTCACCCCTCCACTTT	CASSYSQDRTNKRSPLHF
TRBV2	NA	few	TRBJ1-5	TGTGCCAGCAGTCAGGGACGGGAGGGGAATCAGCCCCAGCATTTT	CASSQGREGNQPQHF
TRBV20-1	NA	NA	TRBJ1-6	TGCAGTGCCCAGACATTAAGCGGGCTTAACTCCTATAATTCACCCCTCCACTTT	CSAQTLSGLNSYNSPLHF
TRBV14	NA	NA	TRBJ1-5	TGTGCCAGCAGCCGGGCCCTGGACCAGCCCCAGCATTTT	CASSRALDQPQHF
TRBV6-5	NA	NA	TRBJ1-5	TGTGCCAGCAGTTACTCGCCCTGGCAGCCCCAGCATTTT	CASSYSPWQPQHF
TRBV10-3	NA	few	TRBJ2-7	TGTGCCACCGGCCCGACATCTCAAGACGAGCAGTACTTC	CATGPTSQDEQYF
TRBV6-1	NA	few	TRBJ2-5	TGTGCCAGCAGGGGGGTTGGGGAGACCCAGTACTTC	CASRGVGETQYF
TRBV19	TRBD1	few	TRBJ1-5	TGTGCCAGTAGTATACCGACAGGGCTGGGGAATCAGCCCCAGCATTTT	CASSIPTGLGNQPQHF
TRBV2	NA	NA	TRBJ1-3	TGTGCCAGCAGTGAATCTAGTGACACCATATATTTT	CASSESSDTIYF
TRBV7-2	NA	few	TRBJ2-2	TGTGCCAGCAGACATGAGGCCAGGGGCGTCACCGGGGAGCTGTTTTTT	CASRHEARGVTGELFF
TRBV6-2/TRBV6-3	NA	NA	TRBJ2-7	TGTGCCAGCAGCGATCCAAGCCGGGGGCGGGTGAGCTCCTACGAGCAGTACTTC	CASSDPSRGRVSSYEQYF